These 17 T cell receptor beta chains were sequenced from one sample in a study of low-dose radiotherapy and immunotherapy resistance in tumors. First-strand cDNA used TRAV- and TRBV-specific primers, covering alpha and beta chains. TCRs underwent approximately 20 PCR cycles of amplification with a constant-region primer and V-primer adapter. TCRdb used MiXCR to reprocess the reads, holding one entry per CDR3 protein. The sample includes roughly 6,300 distinct CDR3 sequences, approximately 80% of them seen just once. The receptors were gathered from a human donor with advanced metastatic prostate, ovarian, gallbladder or colorectal cancer (not recorded which). This table probably holds off-target reads from a library built for another chain.

The J gene is TRBJ1-2, the V gene TRBV28; D is ambiguous. The CDR3 is 11 residues long. Trimming removed 5 bases from V and 0 bases from J, with 1 base in between. The germline CDR1 and CDR2 sequences are MDHEN and SYDVKM. The CDR3 DNA sequence: TGTGCCAGCAGTACTAACTATGGCTACACCTTC. Protein: CASSTNYGYTF.

The chain uses TRBV6-4 and TRBJ2-1; no definite D call. Per the germline V gene, CDR1 is MRHNA and CDR2 is SNTAGT. Trimming cost V 3 bases and J 3 bases, with 18 bases left between them. The CDR3 totals 17 residues. The CDR3 loop reads CASSDFSTPDFYNEQFF. DNA for the CDR3: TGTGCCAGCAGTGATTTCTCCACCCCAGACTTCTACAATGAGCAGTTCTTC.

This chain links TRBV5-1 with TRBJ1-1; 7 positions agree with TRBD1. The germline gives CDR1 SGHRS, CDR2 YFSETQ. The CDR3 extends over 15 amino acids. V gave up 2 bases and J gave up 5 bases; unmatched junction bases: 9. For the CDR3, the DNA is TGCGCCAGCAGCTTAACACAGGGGAGCGGTACTGAAGCTTTCTTT. It codes for CASSLTQGSGTEAFF.

The chain has TRBV9 and TRBJ1-3; D might be TRBD1 (6 bases). This CDR3 is 14 amino acids long. Germline V CDR1 and CDR2: SGDLS, YYNGEE. V dropped 2 bases and J dropped 7 bases, with 13 bases sitting between them. CDR3 bases: TGTGCCAGCAGCGTCTCAGGGGCACGGAACACCATATATTTT. Its protein product is CASSVSGARNTIYF.

CDR3 coding DNA: TGTGCCAGCAGCTCGGATACCGGACAGAGGAACACTGAAGCTTTCTTT. It is translated as CASSSDTGQRNTEAFF. The chain links TRBV11-1 to TRBJ1-1; a possible D gene is TRBD1 (6 bases). Germline lookup yields CDR1 SGHAT and CDR2 FQDESV (reference sequence). The CDR3 sequence is 16 residues long. V lost 4 bases and J 1 base, leaving 16 bases between the germline ends.

This chain connects TRBV19 to TRBJ1-5; D gene uncertain. V was clipped by 7 bases and J by 9 bases, with 22 bases between them. Germline lookup yields CDR1 LNHDA and CDR2 SQIVND (reference sequence). CDR3 length equals 15 residues. The CDR3 sequence: CASTPDWAQVGPQHF. DNA of the CDR3: TGTGCCAGTACCCCGGATTGGGCCCAAGTGGGGCCCCAGCATTTT.

This clonotype was detected once. This CDR3 is CASSYASSYNEQFF. In nucleotides, the CDR3 is TGTGCCAGCAGTTACGCCAGCTCCTACAATGAGCAGTTCTTC. The chain recombines TRBV6-1 with TRBJ2-1; D is ambiguous. V was trimmed by 5 bases and J by 0 bases, leaving 8 bases between them. Germline CDR1 and CDR2: MNHNS and SASEGT. This CDR3 has 14 residues.

V is TRBV10-3 and J is TRBJ2-1; D unclear. Looked up from germline, CDR1 is ENHRY and CDR2 is SYGVKD. V was cut by 6 bases and J by 9 bases, with 15 bases left in between. The CDR3 has 13 residues. CDR3 loop: CAIRAIESSEQFF. For the CDR3, the DNA is TGTGCCATCAGAGCTATAGAGTCGTCTGAGCAGTTCTTC.

The chain joins TRBV24-1 to TRBJ2-1; 8 nucleotides match TRBD1. Germline lookup yields CDR1 KGHDR and CDR2 SFDVKD. V lost 4 bases to trimming and J lost 6 bases; unmatched junction nucleotides: 10. The CDR3 has 16 amino acids. The CDR3 region is CATSEDREYATNEQFF. The CDR3 region has the DNA TGTGCCACCAGTGAGGACAGGGAGTATGCTACCAATGAGCAGTTCTTC.

The V gene is TRBV3-1, the J gene TRBJ2-3; 7 bases agree with TRBD2. The V and J ends lost 0 bases and 5 bases, in that order; junction bases with no gene match: 8. The CDR3 is 16 amino acids. The germline gives CDR1 LGHDT, CDR2 YNNKEL (reference sequence). CDR3 in amino acids: CASSQESRLAVDTQYF. DNA for the CDR3: TGTGCCAGCAGCCAAGAAAGTCGGCTAGCGGTAGATACGCAGTATTTT.

This sequence joins TRBV6-6 and TRBJ2-7; D is possibly TRBD1 (6 bases). Between the trimmed V and J ends, which lost 1 base and 0 bases, there was a span of 10 bases. The V gene's germline CDR1 is MNHNY and CDR2 SVGAGI (reference sequence). This CDR3 comprises 15 residues. The CDR3 loop is CASSYFGQYSYEQYF. CDR3 DNA sequence: TGTGCCAGCAGTTACTTCGGACAGTACTCCTACGAGCAGTACTTC.

The CDR3 spells CSTLLGTSGPQETQYF. The CDR3 DNA follows: TGCAGTACCCTACTGGGGACTAGCGGACCCCAAGAGACCCAGTACTTC. The chain recombines TRBV20-1 with TRBJ2-5, with 11 bases lining up with TRBD2. The CDR3 totals 16 residues. The ends lost 8 bases at V and 1 base at J; junction bases unmatched: 12. The germline gives CDR1 DFQATT, CDR2 SNEGSKA (reference sequence).

V usage is TRBV20-1 and J usage is TRBJ2-1, with D uncertain. The germline V gene has CDR1 DFQATT and CDR2 SNEGSKA (reference sequence). The CDR3 sequence is 13 residues long. V was cut by 6 bases and J by 0 bases, with 9 bases left in between. CDR3 coding DNA: TGCAGTGCCGAGCCGGGCTCCTACAATGAGCAGTTCTTC. It encodes CSAEPGSYNEQFF.

V and J are TRBV7-9 and TRBJ2-1, with D maybe TRBD2 (6 bases). The CDR3 spans 17 residues. Trimming stripped 5 bases from V and 0 bases from J, with 17 bases between. CDR1 and CDR2 (germline): SEHNR, FQNEAQ (reference sequence). The CDR3 DNA reads as TGTGCCAGCAGCCTCCCCAGCTCCGGGAGCTCCTACAATGAGCAGTTCTTC. Protein product: CASSLPSSGSSYNEQFF. The full variable domain, in which reference TRBV7-9 and TRBJ2-1 provide the parts outside the CDR3, is DTGVSQNPRHKITKRGQNVTFRCDPISEHNRLYWYRQTLGQGPEFLTYFQNEAQLEKSRLLSDRFSAERPKGSFSTLEIQRTEQGDSAMYLCASSLPSSGSSYNEQFFGPGTRLTVL.

In its sample, this clonotype was seen once. The rearrangement uses TRBV4-2 and TRBJ2-5; D is possibly TRBD1 or TRBD2 (6 bases each). There are 14 residues in the CDR3. V lost 0 bases and J 5 bases, leaving 10 bases between the germline ends. Germline CDR1 LGHNA, CDR2 YNFKEQ. The chain's CDR3 is CASSQDPGAETQYF. The CDR3 DNA reads TGTGCCAGCAGCCAAGACCCGGGGGCGGAGACCCAGTACTTC.

The sample holds one count of this clonotype. CDR3: CASSTSTSGALDTQYF. The CDR3 coding sequence is TGTGCCAGCAGCACCTCGACTAGCGGGGCGCTCGATACGCAGTATTTT. This sequence joins TRBV9 and TRBJ2-3, with 11 positions matching TRBD2. The CDR3 sequence is 16 residues long. CDR1 and CDR2 (germline): SGDLS, YYNGEE. J was trimmed by 6 bases and V by 4 bases; bases with no gene match: 10.

This clonotype has just a few counts. For the CDR3, the DNA is TGTGCCAGCACCCCATTGGGCCGCCCCTATGGCTACACCTTC. It codes for CASTPLGRPYGYTF. V and J are TRBV9 and TRBJ1-2; no clear D. Trimming cost V 6 bases and J 4 bases, with 16 bases left between them. The germline gives CDR1 SGDLS, CDR2 YYNGEE. This CDR3 region has 14 residues.